The clone carrying this T cell receptor beta chain was seen only a few times. These data come from a study of blood T cell repertoires in COVID-19. The data were produced by immunoSEQ multiplex PCR, yet TCRdb's version contains in-frame clones alone and is incomplete. The sample has tens of thousands of clones, around 84% seen once. The CDR3 contains 13 residues. V was clipped by 3 bases and J by 3 bases, with 9 bases between them. The clonotype was recovered from a human donor in a cohort sampled during active COVID-19. The rearrangement joins TRBV12-3 or TRBV12-4 to TRBJ2-7; D may be TRBD1 (6 bases). The specimen was peripheral blood. For the CDR3, the DNA is TGTGCCAGCAGTTTCCGACAGGACTACGAGCAGTACTTC. Protein product: CASSFRQDYEQYF.